The 29 T cell receptor beta chains presented below share a single source sample, sequenced in a study of T cell repertoires in cytomegalovirus infection. TCRdb re-analysed the reads in MiXCR, keeping a single row per CDR3 protein. The sample has some 600,000 distinct CDR3 sequences, 20% to 30% seen once. The sample comprised CD8+ T cells from PBMCs. All receptors derive from a human donor in good health (CMV status not recorded). Some clones in this sample may be carry-over from other donors' samples.

V usage is TRBV28 and J usage is TRBJ1-1, with D maybe TRBD1 (5 bases). The ends were cut back, 6 bases at V and 4 bases at J, with 15 bases in the middle. Per the germline V gene, CDR1 is MDHEN and CDR2 is SYDVKM. This CDR3 has 14 amino acids. CDR3 residues: CASSPRGSVTEAFF. The CDR3 DNA sequence: TGTGCCAGCAGCCCCCGGGGGTCGGTCACTGAAGCTTTCTTT.

This clonotype has just a few counts. This chain connects TRBV6-6 to TRBJ2-7; D is perhaps TRBD2 (6 bases). This CDR3 spans 13 amino acids. Trimming removed 2 bases from V and 4 bases from J, with 9 bases in between. Germline V gene sequence: CDR1 MNHNY, CDR2 SVGAGI (reference sequence). The chain's CDR3 is CASSYVGGYEQYV. As DNA, the CDR3 is TGTGCCAGCAGTTACGTTGGGGGGTACGAGCAGTACGTC.

This clonotype has just a few counts. This chain uses TRBV2 with TRBJ1-1; D is unresolved. Germline CDR1 and CDR2: SNHLY and FYNNEI. V lost 11 bases and J 2 bases, leaving 12 bases between the germline ends. The CDR3 sequence is 12 residues long. CDR3 sequence (DNA): TGTGCCTCCGAACCTCTAAACACTGAAGCTTTCTTT. Protein: CASEPLNTEAFF.

This clonotype showed up just a few times. This sequence joins TRBV28 and TRBJ1-5; D is possibly TRBD1 (5 bases). This CDR3 spans 14 amino acids. Germline-derived CDR1 and CDR2 are MDHEN and SYDVKM. Trimming removed 2 bases at V and 5 bases at J, with 10 bases between. The CDR3 region has the DNA TGTGCCAGCAGTTTAGGACATCCCGATCAGCCCCAGCATTTT. Translation gives CASSLGHPDQPQHF.

This clonotype was seen repeatedly, ten times or more. The rearrangement links TRBV2 to TRBJ2-1; tentative D call: TRBD2 (6 bases). The V and J ends lost 4 bases and 7 bases respectively, with 8 bases between them. The CDR3 is 12 residues long. The germline CDR1 and CDR2 sequences are SNHLY and FYNNEI. CDR3 coding DNA: TGTGCCAGCAGTGGACTAGTAAATGAGCAGTTCTTC. Protein product: CASSGLVNEQFF.

This clonotype was seen many times. The chain is built from TRBV7-9 and TRBJ2-7; D is undetermined. Trimming stripped 1 base from V and 6 bases from J, with 10 bases between. This CDR3 has 13 residues. The germline V gene has CDR1 SEHNR and CDR2 FQNEAQ (reference sequence). The CDR3 DNA reads TGTGCCAGCAGCTTAGGGTCTGTATCCGAGCAGTACGTC. This sequence encodes CASSLGSVSEQYV.

The rearrangement joins TRBV6-2 or TRBV6-3 to TRBJ1-5; TRBD1 matches at 8 bases. The CDR3 loop spans 15 amino acids. Germline assignment: CDR1 MNHEY and CDR2 SVGEGT. With 6 bases clipped from V and 3 bases from J, the junction kept 7 bases outside the gene matches. The CDR3 nucleotides read TGTGCCAGCAGCTACACAGGGGGATTCAATCAGCCCCAGCATTTT. This gives the protein CASSYTGGFNQPQHF.

At least ten counts were recorded for this clonotype. This chain connects TRBV6-1 to TRBJ2-3; the D gene is possibly TRBD2 (6 bases). The germline CDR1 and CDR2 sequences are MNHNS and SASEGT. The V and J ends lost 2 bases and 5 bases respectively, with 11 bases between them. The length of the CDR3 is 14 residues. Written as DNA, the CDR3 is TGTGCCAGCAGTGAAAGGCTAGCGATAGATACGCAGTATTTT. It yields the protein CASSERLAIDTQYF.

This clonotype has just a few counts. The chain recombines TRBV20-1 with TRBJ2-7; TRBD1 matches at 10 bases. CDR3 length: 14 residues. Germline CDR1 DFQATT, CDR2 SNEGSKA (reference sequence). The ends lost 5 bases at V and 5 bases at J; junction bases unmatched: 9. CDR3 sequence reads: CSALSGTGADEQYV. CDR3 coding DNA: TGCAGTGCTCTTTCCGGGACAGGGGCGGACGAGCAGTACGTC.

The CDR3 nucleotides are TGTGCCAGCAGCGCGCGGACAGGGGGGATCACAGATACGCAGTATTTT. Translation gives CASSARTGGITDTQYF. The chain links TRBV9 to TRBJ2-3; 10 bases fit TRBD1. Losses at the gene ends were 3 bases for V and 2 bases for J; bases not matched to a gene: 6. The V gene's germline CDR1 is SGDLS and CDR2 YYNGEE. The CDR3 consists of 16 residues.

A few counts support this clonotype. The rearrangement joins TRBV28 to TRBJ1-5; TRBD1 is a possible D gene (5 bases). The germline V gene has CDR1 MDHEN and CDR2 SYDVKM. The CDR3 sequence is 17 residues long. The V gene lost 7 bases and the J gene lost 0 bases, with 19 bases spanning the gap. In DNA form, the CDR3 reads TGTGCCAGCAATTCGCCTGTCACAGGTTATAGCAATCAGCCCCAGCATTTT. Translating it yields CASNSPVTGYSNQPQHF.

The chain links TRBV6-5 to TRBJ1-5, with 12 bases aligning to TRBD1. CDR3 length equals 17 residues. Germline CDR1 is MNHEY and CDR2 is SVGAGI. The V gene end was trimmed by 2 bases and the J gene end by 6 bases; junction bases not matched to a gene: 8. CDR3 in DNA: TGTGCCAGCAGTTACGGCCCCCTGGGACAGGGGGCTCAGCCCCAGCATTTT. Translating gives CASSYGPLGQGAQPQHF.

Ten or more counts support this clonotype. CDR3 amino acids: CSARDRVAGYTF. The CDR3 nucleotides read TGCAGTGCCCGCGACAGGGTTGCTGGCTACACCTTC. The rearrangement links TRBV20-1 to TRBJ1-2; 7 nucleotides align to TRBD1. This CDR3 is built from 12 residues. V shed 6 bases, J shed 7 bases, and the junction held 8 bases outside the gene matches. Germline V CDR1 and CDR2: DFQATT, SNEGSKA (reference sequence).

The table lists this clonotype with a few counts. The rearrangement joins TRBV6-2 or TRBV6-3 to TRBJ2-1; 9 bases map to TRBD1. Germline CDR1 MNHEY, CDR2 SVGEGT. The CDR3 is 17 amino acids. After removal of 2 bases from V and 0 bases from J, the junction contained 5 bases not matched to a gene. This chain's CDR3 is CASSYQQGASSYNEQFF. CDR3 bases: TGTGCCAGCAGTTACCAACAGGGGGCCAGCTCCTACAATGAGCAGTTCTTC.

This rearrangement joins TRBV7-6 to TRBJ2-5; D possibly corresponds to TRBD2 (7 bases). The germline gives CDR1 SGHVS, CDR2 FNYEAQ. CDR3 length: 14 residues. Deletions cut 5 bases from V and 5 bases from J, with 15 bases between. CDR3 DNA: TGTGCCAGCAGCGATGGGGGGGGCATGGAGACCCAGTACTTC. Its protein product is CASSDGGGMETQYF.

This clonotype has ten or more counts. The chain recombines TRBV7-8 with TRBJ2-3; no definite D call. The CDR3 consists of 12 residues. The V end was cut by 0 bases, the J end by 7 bases, with 5 bases between. Germline V gives CDR1 SGHVS, CDR2 FQNEAQ. CDR3 region: CASSLAAHTQYF. The CDR3 coding sequence is TGTGCCAGCAGCTTAGCGGCTCATACGCAGTATTTT.

This clonotype was counted at least ten times. The J gene is TRBJ1-6, the V gene TRBV12-3 or TRBV12-4, with 7 bases identical to TRBD1. V gave up 7 bases and J gave up 3 bases; unmatched junction bases: 6. CDR3 size: 15 residues. Here the CDR3 DNA reads TGTGCCAGCAAGCCAACAGGGGACTATAATTCACCCCTCCACTTT. It translates to CASKPTGDYNSPLHF.

For this clonotype: Compared with germline, one end of the junction differs, possibly owing to a read error. The rearrangement links TRBV7-9 to TRBJ1-1; 7 positions agree with TRBD1. The CDR3 covers 13 residues. In germline, CDR1 is SEHNR, CDR2 FQNEAQ (reference sequence). CDR3 sequence (DNA): TGTGCCAGCAGCTTAGAGGGGGCGCGTGAAGTTTTCTTT. Amino acids: CASSLEGAREVFF.

In DNA form, the CDR3 reads TGTGCCAGCAGCCGAAAACTAGCGGGGGATTACAATGAGCAGTTCTTC. It translates to CASSRKLAGDYNEQFF. V and J are TRBV7-6 and TRBJ2-1; TRBD2 matches at 11 bases. Germline V CDR1 and CDR2: SGHVS, FNYEAQ. The CDR3 has 16 residues. The V and J ends lost 5 bases and 4 bases, in that order; junction bases with no gene match: 7.

This clonotype was seen at least ten times. Here the CDR3 DNA reads TGTGCCAGCAGCTCCAGACTAGCGGCCACAGATACGCAGTATTTT. It yields the protein CASSSRLAATDTQYF. This chain joins TRBV7-8 and TRBJ2-3; TRBD2 aligns across 9 bases. The CDR3 is 15 residues long. V gave up 4 bases and J gave up 2 bases; unmatched junction bases: 4. The germline gives CDR1 SGHVS, CDR2 FQNEAQ. The variable domain in full, with the rest retrieved from reference TRBV7-8 and TRBJ2-3, is GAGVSQSPRYKVAKRGQDVALRCDPISGHVSLFWYQQALGQGPEFLTYFQNEAQLDKSGLPSDRFFAERPEGSVSTLKIQRTQQEDSAVYLCASSSRLAATDTQYFGPGTRLTVL.

This clonotype showed up many times. The V call is TRBV7-8, the J call TRBJ2-2; 9 nucleotides agree with TRBD1. This CDR3 has 15 residues. After removal of 7 bases from V and 4 bases from J, the junction contained 7 bases not matched to a gene. Per germline, CDR1 SGHVS and CDR2 FQNEAQ. The DNA of the CDR3 is TGTGCCAGCACTCGAGGGACAGGGAGCACCGGGGAGCTGTTTTTT. This gives the protein CASTRGTGSTGELFF.

In its sample, this clonotype was seen many times. The chain links TRBV29-1 to TRBJ1-3; no clear D. CDR3 size: 13 residues. The germline V and J ends were trimmed by 7 bases and 4 bases, with 14 bases remaining between them. The germline gives CDR1 SQVTM, CDR2 ANQGSEA. The CDR3 loop is CSASGGGGNTIYF. Written as DNA, the CDR3 is TGCAGCGCGTCCGGAGGAGGAGGAAACACCATATATTTT.

The table lists this clonotype with a few counts. The CDR3, as DNA: TGTGCCAGCAGTTACTCAGCTAGCAGCAGCACAGATACGCAGTATTTT. The encoded protein is CASSYSASSSTDTQYF. The genes are TRBV6-5 and TRBJ2-3; maybe TRBD2 (5 bases). The length of the CDR3 is 16 residues. Trimming left V 0 bases short and J 0 bases short, with 10 bases between. Germline loops: CDR1 MNHEY, CDR2 SVGAGI.

There are a few counts of this clonotype. The chain recombines TRBV15 with TRBJ1-5, with D hard to call. This CDR3 is built from 14 residues. Germline V gene lookup returns CDR1 LNHNV and CDR2 YYDKDF (reference sequence). Deletions cut 1 base from V and 3 bases from J, with 7 bases between. This chain's CDR3 is CATSRGDSNQPQHF. CDR3 coding DNA: TGTGCCACCAGCAGAGGAGATTCCAATCAGCCCCAGCATTTT. The full variable domain, rest sourced from reference TRBV15 and TRBJ1-5, is DAMVIQNPRYQVTQFGKPVTLSCSQTLNHNVMYWYQQKSSQAPKLLFHYYDKDFNNEADTPDNFQSRRPNTSFCFLDIRSPGLGDTAMYLCATSRGDSNQPQHFGDGTRLSIL.

The gene calls are TRBV20-1 and TRBJ2-7; TRBD1 agrees at 7 bases. V lost 0 bases and J lost 3; bases outside the gene matches: 2. From germline, CDR1 is DFQATT and CDR2 SNEGSKA (reference sequence). The CDR3 totals 13 residues. The CDR3 nucleotides read TGCAGTGCTAGAGAAGCAGGGGGCTACGAGCAGTACGTC. This gives the protein CSAREAGGYEQYV.

This chain links TRBV5-1 with TRBJ1-1; TRBD1 matches 7 bases. The CDR3 is 18 residues long. Unmatched junction bases numbered 13, after V lost 0 bases and J lost 2 bases. Germline assignment: CDR1 SGHRS and CDR2 YFSETQ. This CDR3 reads CASSLAGQAGRGNTEAFF. The CDR3 DNA follows: TGCGCCAGCAGCTTGGCCGGACAGGCGGGGAGAGGTAACACTGAAGCTTTCTTT. The complete variable domain, with remaining parts taken from reference TRBV5-1 and TRBJ1-1, reads KAGVTQTPRYLIKTRGQQVTLSCSPISGHRSVSWYQQTPGQGLQFLFEYFSETQRNKGNFPGRFSGRQFSNSRSEMNVSTLELGDSALYLCASSLAGQAGRGNTEAFFGQGTRLTVV.

This chain links TRBV20-1 with TRBJ1-2; 10 nucleotides align to TRBD1. The V segment lost 4 bases and the J segment 4 bases; nucleotides outside the gene matches: 12. The CDR3 is 16 residues long. Germline V gives CDR1 DFQATT, CDR2 SNEGSKA (reference sequence). CDR3: CSAIGTGALHLYGYTF. CDR3 nucleotides: TGCAGTGCTATAGGGACAGGGGCCTTGCATCTCTATGGCTACACCTTC.

The genes are TRBV12-3 or TRBV12-4 and TRBJ1-1, with a weak D call TRBD1 (5 bases). Trimming cost V 3 bases and J 10 bases, with 9 bases left between them. This CDR3 contains 11 residues. The CDR3 here is CASSLNGGAFF. CDR3 bases: TGTGCCAGCAGTTTGAACGGGGGAGCTTTCTTT.

In its sample, this clonotype was seen a few times. The gene calls are TRBV4-1 and TRBJ2-3, with 7 bases fitting TRBD2. CDR1 MGHRA and CDR2 YSYEKL come from the germline V gene. V trimming: 4 bases; J trimming: 6 bases; junction bases outside the gene matches: 7. This CDR3 comprises 14 residues. CDR3: CASSLKAGEDTQYF. CDR3 in DNA: TGCGCCAGCAGCCTGAAGGCGGGGGAGGATACGCAGTATTTT.